A single sample gave rise to the 30 T cell receptor beta chains below, sequenced in a study of T cell responses to AZD1222 COVID-19 vaccine. Sequencing used immunoSEQ multiplex PCR; TCRdb keeps in-frame clones, though not all of them. Seen here are 110,000 or so clones, approximately 90% observed once, and the top ten hold 6% to 8.5%. The input for sequencing was peripheral blood, taken 28 days after the second AZD1222 dose. Source of these receptors: an adult who received the AZD1222 COVID-19 vaccine.

The rearrangement links TRBV19 to TRBJ1-1, with 7 bases fitting TRBD1. J was trimmed by 1 base and V by 5 bases; bases with no gene match: 7. The CDR3 extends over 15 amino acids. Germline CDR1 and CDR2: LNHDA and SQIVND (reference sequence). This chain's CDR3 is CASSPTGTANTEAFF. CDR3 bases: TGTGCCAGTAGTCCCACAGGGACAGCGAACACTGAAGCTTTCTTT.

The chain employs TRBV5-1 and TRBJ2-7; D unclear. CDR1 is SGHRS, CDR2 YFSETQ, per germline. The CDR3 contains 13 residues. V lost 4 bases, J lost 5 bases, and 13 bases lay in between. Here the CDR3 DNA reads TGCGCCAGCAGCACGACACTTCTCGACGAGCAGTACTTC. It encodes CASSTTLLDEQYF. The entire variable domain, with the rest obtained from reference TRBV5-1 and TRBJ2-7, is as follows: KAGVTQTPRYLIKTRGQQVTLSCSPISGHRSVSWYQQTPGQGLQFLFEYFSETQRNKGNFPGRFSGRQFSNSRSEMNVSTLELGDSALYLCASSTTLLDEQYFGPGTRLTVT.

The J gene is TRBJ1-2, the V gene TRBV28; D is undetermined. Germline CDR1 MDHEN, CDR2 SYDVKM. V was clipped by 4 bases and J by 4 bases, with 13 bases between them. The CDR3 has 14 amino acids. The CDR3 here is CASSSIRGSYGYTF. DNA for the CDR3: TGTGCCAGCAGTTCAATCAGAGGATCCTATGGCTACACCTTC.

V is TRBV10-2 and J is TRBJ2-1; TRBD2 agrees at 9 bases. V was clipped by 3 bases and J by 7 bases; unmatched bases: 4. Germline V gene lookup returns CDR1 WSHSY and CDR2 SAAADI. The CDR3 runs to 14 residues. CDR3 sequence reads: CASSENLAGNEQFF. CDR3 coding DNA: TGCGCCAGCAGTGAAAATCTAGCGGGAAATGAGCAGTTCTTC.

V gene TRBV3-1 (or the pseudogene TRBV3-2) combines with J gene TRBJ1-2, with 7 bases identical to TRBD1. The V gene end was trimmed by 0 bases and the J gene end by 2 bases; junction bases not matched to a gene: 3. Germline V gives CDR1 LGHDT, CDR2 YNNKEL (reference sequence). The CDR3 extends over 15 amino acids. CDR3 protein: CASSQEPGGNYGYTF. CDR3 nucleotides: TGTGCCAGCAGCCAAGAACCAGGGGGGAACTATGGCTACACCTTC.

The rearrangement links TRBV11-3 to TRBJ2-7, with 9 bases that match TRBD1. There are 16 residues in the CDR3. The ends lost 1 base at V and 5 bases at J; junction bases unmatched: 9. Germline CDR1 reads SGHNT; CDR2 reads YENEEA. Written as DNA, the CDR3 is TGTGCCAGCAGCTTAGGTCCCGGGACAGGGAAAAACGAGCAGTACTTC. Amino acid sequence: CASSLGPGTGKNEQYF.

The chain combines TRBV19 with TRBJ2-1; D perhaps matches TRBD2 (6 bases). Germline V gene sequence: CDR1 LNHDA, CDR2 SQIVND (reference sequence). The CDR3 runs to 15 residues. Trimming left V 3 bases short and J 4 bases short, with 13 bases between. The CDR3 sequence is CASSMGLALYNEQFF. The CDR3 DNA is TGTGCCAGTAGTATGGGTCTAGCGTTATACAATGAGCAGTTCTTC.

The gene calls are TRBV29-1 and TRBJ1-4; D possibly corresponds to TRBD1 (5 bases). CDR1 and CDR2 (germline): SQVTM, ANQGSEA. This CDR3 is 12 amino acids long. Trimming shortened V by 8 bases and J by 5 bases, and 12 bases separated the two germline ends. The CDR3 coding sequence is TGCAGCTCTAGGGACTGGAATGAAAAACTGTTTTTT. Translation: CSSRDWNEKLFF. Supplemented by reference TRBV29-1 and TRBJ1-4, the full variable domain reads SAVISQKPSRDICQRGTSLTIQCQVDSQVTMMFWYRQQPGQSLTLIATANQGSEATYESGFVIDKFPISRPNLTFSTLTVSNMSPEDSSIYLCSSRDWNEKLFFGSGTQLSVL.

J is TRBJ1-2 and V is TRBV27; unclear D gene. The CDR3 loop spans 15 amino acids. Trimming shortened V by 4 bases and J by 6 bases, and 18 bases separated the two germline ends. Germline V gives CDR1 MNHEY, CDR2 SMNVEV (reference sequence). CDR3 region: CASSSWERQLNGYTF. CDR3 DNA sequence: TGTGCCAGCAGTTCTTGGGAAAGGCAGTTGAATGGCTACACCTTC.

This chain connects TRBV10-3 to TRBJ2-3; D is perhaps TRBD2 (7 bases). The CDR3 has 16 amino acids. Germline lookup yields CDR1 ENHRY and CDR2 SYGVKD. With 3 bases removed from V and 1 base from J, the gap between germline ends came to 14 bases. The CDR3 DNA reads as TGTGCCATCAGTGACCGGGGGGCTAGCGGCACAGATACGCAGTATTTT. It specifies CAISDRGASGTDTQYF.

The chain is built from TRBV28 and TRBJ2-7; maybe TRBD1 (6 bases). The CDR3 runs to 15 residues. With 6 bases removed from V and 2 bases from J, the gap between germline ends came to 17 bases. The germline CDR1 and CDR2 sequences are MDHEN and SYDVKM. CDR3: CASSHRVTGTYEQYF. The CDR3 bases are TGTGCCAGCAGCCACCGAGTAACAGGGACCTACGAGCAGTACTTC.

This rearrangement joins TRBV28 to TRBJ2-7; 14 nucleotides align to TRBD2. The germline V gene has CDR1 MDHEN and CDR2 SYDVKM. With 6 bases clipped from V and 5 bases from J, the junction kept 9 bases outside the gene matches. The CDR3 sequence is 16 residues long. CDR3 in amino acids: CASRQRGGLAGDEQYF. Here the CDR3 DNA reads TGTGCCAGCAGACAACGAGGGGGACTAGCGGGAGACGAGCAGTACTTC.

The chain carries TRBV4-3 and TRBJ2-7; D not certain. Between the trimmed V and J ends, which lost 3 bases and 0 bases, there was a span of 12 bases. This CDR3 has 15 amino acids. Germline V lookup: CDR1 LGHNA, CDR2 YSLEER. The CDR3 is CASSQSFGLSYEQYF. Here the CDR3 DNA reads TGCGCCAGCAGCCAGTCTTTCGGGCTCTCCTACGAGCAGTACTTC.

This CDR3 reads CASSESVGAREQYF. The DNA for the CDR3 is TGCGCCAGCAGTGAGTCGGTGGGGGCGCGGGAGCAGTACTTC. This chain connects TRBV10-1 to TRBJ2-7; D may be TRBD1 (6 bases). The CDR3 runs 14 residues. The germline V gene encodes CDR1 WNHNN and CDR2 SYGVQD (reference sequence). V lost 0 bases and J 7 bases, leaving 13 bases between the germline ends.

J is TRBJ1-1 and V is TRBV15, with D possibly being TRBD1 (5 bases). CDR3 length: 13 residues. V was trimmed by 5 bases and J by 5 bases, leaving 12 bases between them. Germline V gene data show CDR1 as LNHNV and CDR2 as YYDKDF (reference sequence). The CDR3 is CATSLNPGTEAFF. The CDR3 DNA reads TGTGCCACCAGCCTTAATCCAGGGACTGAAGCTTTCTTT.

V and J are TRBV30 and TRBJ1-4; D gene ambiguous. This CDR3 is 13 amino acids long. The V end was cut by 2 bases, the J end by 3 bases, with 7 bases between. Germline V lookup: CDR1 GTSNPN, CDR2 SVGIG (reference sequence). The CDR3 is CAWSRPANEKLFF. The DNA of the CDR3 is TGTGCCTGGAGTCGTCCGGCTAATGAAAAACTGTTTTTT.

The chain combines TRBV27 with TRBJ2-3, with TRBD2 identical over 9 bases. Germline V CDR1 and CDR2: MNHEY, SMNVEV (reference sequence). V lost 2 bases and J lost 4; bases outside the gene matches: 4. The CDR3 totals 15 residues. The CDR3 DNA is TGTGCCAGCAGTTTAGCGGGAGGGAGGGCAGATACGCAGTATTTT. Its translation is CASSLAGGRADTQYF.

The V call is TRBV19, the J call TRBJ1-5; the match to TRBD1 covers 7 bases. Germline-derived CDR1 and CDR2 are LNHDA and SQIVND (reference sequence). There are 18 residues in the CDR3. J was trimmed by 0 bases and V by 5 bases; bases with no gene match: 13. DNA of the CDR3: TGTGCCAGTAGTTCCCCAAGGACAGGACGATATAGCAATCAGCCCCAGCATTTT. The encoded protein is CASSSPRTGRYSNQPQHF.

The V and J genes are TRBV19 and TRBJ2-7; 8 bases agree with TRBD1. The CDR3 runs to 15 residues. The junction had 13 bases not matched to a gene; V was cut back by 5 bases and J by 7 bases. The germline V gene has CDR1 LNHDA and CDR2 SQIVND (reference sequence). Here the CDR3 DNA reads TGTGCCAGTAGTCCTCAGCAGGGGGCGTCTTGGGAGCAGTACTTC. This sequence encodes CASSPQQGASWEQYF.

The chain employs TRBV28 and TRBJ2-7, with D possibly called TRBD1 or TRBD2 (5 bases each). Looked up from germline, CDR1 is MDHEN and CDR2 is SYDVKM. The CDR3 has 12 amino acids. The ends were cut back, 0 bases at V and 12 bases at J, with 12 bases in the middle. CDR3 sequence (DNA): TGTGCCAGCAGTTTATGGGAGTACGGGGCGTACTTC. Protein product: CASSLWEYGAYF.

This sequence joins TRBV28 and TRBJ1-2; D call uncertain. The V end was cut by 3 bases, the J end by 0 bases, with 8 bases between. Germline assignment: CDR1 MDHEN and CDR2 SYDVKM. The CDR3 spans 14 residues. In DNA, the CDR3 is TGTGCCAGCAGTTTGGTGGCCACTAACTATGGCTACACCTTC. It yields the protein CASSLVATNYGYTF.

The chain employs TRBV5-1 and TRBJ2-6, with 7 bases matching TRBD1. This CDR3 region has 16 residues. The V gene end was trimmed by 6 bases and the J gene end by 0 bases; junction bases not matched to a gene: 6. Germline CDR1 SGHRS, CDR2 YFSETQ. CDR3 sequence (DNA): TGCGCCAGCAAGGGACAGATAAGCTCTGGGGCCAACGTCCTGACTTTC. Translated: CASKGQISSGANVLTF.

In nucleotides, the CDR3 is TGTGCCAGCAGTCCGACTAGCGGGAGGGGGGCAGATACGCAGTATTTT. Its protein is CASSPTSGRGADTQYF. V gene TRBV28 combines with J gene TRBJ2-3; 14 nucleotides align to TRBD2. Trimming took 5 bases from V and 4 from J; bases not matched to a gene: 5. The CDR3 is made up of 16 amino acids. The germline V gene has CDR1 MDHEN and CDR2 SYDVKM.

The chain is built from TRBV18 and TRBJ2-2; 9 bases match TRBD1. J was trimmed by 6 bases and V by 3 bases; bases with no gene match: 11. CDR3 length: 17 amino acids. Germline assignment: CDR1 KGHSH and CDR2 LQKENI. This CDR3 is CASSPVPGQGFAGELFF. In DNA form, the CDR3 reads TGTGCCAGCTCACCCGTCCCGGGACAGGGTTTCGCCGGGGAGCTGTTTTTT.

The V gene is TRBV18, the J gene TRBJ1-1, with D uncertain. This CDR3 is 13 amino acids long. Trimming removed 8 bases from V and 3 bases from J, with 13 bases in between. The germline gives CDR1 KGHSH, CDR2 LQKENI. The CDR3 here is CASRVEVHTEAFF. CDR3 DNA sequence: TGTGCCAGCCGCGTAGAAGTCCACACTGAAGCTTTCTTT.

The V gene is TRBV9, the J gene TRBJ2-3; 8 bases align to TRBD2. V trimming: 0 bases; J trimming: 11 bases; junction bases outside the gene matches: 14. Germline V gene lookup returns CDR1 SGDLS and CDR2 YYNGEE. The CDR3 contains 16 residues. The DNA of the CDR3 is TGTGCCAGCAGCGTAGGAGGGTCAGCGGGAGCTGGTGGGCAGTATTTT. Translated: CASSVGGSAGAGGQYF.

The chain links TRBV15 to TRBJ1-1; 7 positions agree with TRBD1. Germline V gene data show CDR1 as LNHNV and CDR2 as YYDKDF (reference sequence). Trimming cost V 5 bases and J 1 base; bases outside gene matches: 1. This CDR3 region has 13 residues. CDR3 residues: CATSDRENTEAFF. CDR3 DNA: TGTGCCACCAGCGACAGGGAGAACACTGAAGCTTTCTTT.

The chain is built from TRBV5-6 and TRBJ1-4; D not resolved. The CDR3 runs 14 residues. Germline lookup yields CDR1 SGHDT and CDR2 YYEEEE. Trimming took off 6 bases at V and 4 bases at J, with 13 bases between the two ends. The CDR3 sequence: CASTPTVSNEKLFF. In DNA, the CDR3 is TGTGCCAGCACCCCGACTGTTAGTAATGAAAAACTGTTTTTT.

The chain combines TRBV5-6 with TRBJ1-2; possible D gene TRBD1, 5 bases. The CDR3 runs to 15 residues. Germline V gene lookup returns CDR1 SGHDT and CDR2 YYEEEE. The V gene lost 0 bases and the J gene lost 8 bases, with 17 bases spanning the gap. The CDR3 sequence is CASSLGKGTFGGYTF. CDR3 bases: TGTGCCAGCAGCTTGGGAAAAGGGACCTTTGGCGGCTACACCTTC. Based on the CDR3 plus reference TRBV5-6 and TRBJ1-2, the full variable domain is DAGVTQSPTHLIKTRGQQVTLRCSPKSGHDTVSWYQQALGQGPQFIFQYYEEEERQRGNFPDRFSGHQFPNYSSELNVNALLLGDSALYLCASSLGKGTFGGYTFGSGTRLTVV.

V and J are TRBV7-2 and TRBJ2-7; D call uncertain. This CDR3 is built from 13 residues. Germline V gene lookup returns CDR1 SGHTA and CDR2 FQGNSA. The V end lost 5 bases, the J end lost 0 bases, and 8 bases lay between the germline ends. CDR3 coding DNA: TGTGCCAGCAGCCTGCCGGTCTCCTACGAGCAGTACTTC. This codes for CASSLPVSYEQYF.